A selection of T cell receptor beta chains follows, all from one sample in a study of T cell repertoires in cytomegalovirus infection. TCRdb recomputed calls from the reads with MiXCR, one row per CDR3 protein. In the table there are about 530,000 distinct CDR3 sequences, around 27% of which are singletons. Sequencing used PBMCs. The receptors were sampled from a human donor in good health (CMV status not recorded). Some clones in this sample may be carry-over from other donors' samples. Both conserved end residues are part of each CDR3. Fields, in order: V gene, J gene, D gene, clone size, CDR3 protein, CDR3 DNA. D genes are given only for firm matches. Clone size is not always given. Where it is, it says once, few, many or a class for expanded clones.

>TRBV10-3|TRBJ1-1|TRBD1|few
CAIRLPGQGPNEAFF
TGTGCCATCAGACTACCGGGACAGGGGCCTAATGAAGCTTTCTTT
>TRBV4-1|TRBJ1-4|TRBD1|many
CASSQDRTGPTAKLFF
TGCGCCAGCAGCCAAGACAGGACAGGGCCTACGGCCAAACTGTTTTTT
>TRBV7-6|TRBJ1-2|TRBD1|few
CASSPQGTLYNYGYTF
TGTGCCAGCAGCCCACAGGGGACGCTCTACAACTATGGCTACACCTTC
>TRBV28|TRBJ1-1|TRBD1|few
CASSKRDRGRNTEAFF
TGTGCCAGCAGTAAGAGGGACAGGGGGCGGAACACTGAAGCTTTCTTT
>TRBV12-3/TRBV12-4|TRBJ1-1|TRBD1|many
CASSWGQGSTEAFF
TGTGCCAGCAGCTGGGGACAGGGAAGCACTGAAGCTTTCTTT
>TRBV27|TRBJ2-2|.|.
CASKASRNTGELFF
TGTGCCAGCAAGGCCTCCCGGAACACCGGGGAGCTGTTTTTT
>TRBV6-2/TRBV6-3|TRBJ2-2|.|few
CASSYSQGSGELFF
TGTGCCAGCAGTTACTCCCAGGGGTCCGGGGAGCTGTTTTTT
>TRBV4-1|TRBJ2-3|.|once
CANSQDYGARDTQYF
TGCGCCAACAGCCAAGATTACGGGGCTAGGGATACGCAGTATTTT
>TRBV7-6|TRBJ2-3|TRBD2|many
CASSLDSWTSGYTDTQYF
TGTGCCAGCAGCTTAGATTCGTGGACTAGCGGGTACACAGATACGCAGTATTTT
>TRBV24-1|TRBJ2-5|.|once
CATSDFQTQYF
TGTGCCACCAGTGATTTTCAGACCCAGTACTTC
>TRBV11-2|TRBJ1-1|.|.
CASSLGDVPREAFF
TGTGCCAGCAGCTTGGGGGACGTCCCGAGGGAAGCTTTCTTT
>TRBV19|TRBJ1-2|.|.
CASSEQTPAWRGYTF
TGTGCCAGTTCTGAACAGACCCCGGCCTGGCGTGGCTACACCTTC
>TRBV6-5|TRBJ2-5|TRBD2|.
CASSYAGDKETQYF
TGTGCCAGCTCATATGCGGGAGATAAAGAGACCCAGTACTTC
>TRBV19|TRBJ1-2|TRBD1|few
CASSIAQGGYGYTF
TGTGCCAGTAGTATCGCACAGGGGGGGTATGGCTACACCTTC
>TRBV7-2|TRBJ2-3|TRBD1|.
CASSSTPGTGGQDTQYF
TGTGCCAGCAGCTCCACTCCCGGGACAGGGGGTCAAGATACGCAGTATTTT
>TRBV2|TRBJ2-3|TRBD2|.
CASRGTSGRVLQYF
TGTGCCAGCAGGGGGACTAGCGGGAGAGTGTTGCAGTATTTT
>TRBV5-5|TRBJ2-7|.|.
CASSRHQQDYEQYF
TGTGCCAGCAGCCGACATCAACAGGATTACGAGCAGTACTTC
>TRBV7-6|TRBJ1-5|.|.
CASSVGATNQPQHF
TGTGCCAGCAGCGTTGGGGCGACAAATCAGCCCCAGCATTTT
>TRBV7-2|TRBJ2-1|TRBD1|few
CASSSAGQAGQFF
TGTGCCAGCAGCTCCGCCGGACAGGCGGGTCAGTTCTTC
>TRBV19|TRBJ1-2|.|few
CASSIARTLGYGYTF
TGTGCCAGTAGTATAGCCCGGACCCTCGGCTATGGCTACACCTTC
>TRBV13|TRBJ2-7|.|.
CASSLERTPLSEQYF
TGTGCCAGCAGCTTAGAGAGGACTCCCCTCAGCGAGCAGTACTTC
>TRBV7-6|TRBJ2-2|TRBD2|few
CASSSFREAGELFF
TGTGCCAGCAGCTCATTCCGGGAGGCCGGGGAGCTGTTTTTT
>TRBV19|TRBJ2-6|.|.
CASRRTGANVLTF
TGTGCCAGTAGGAGGACAGGGGCCAACGTCCTGACTTTC
>TRBV20-1|TRBJ2-7|.|.
CSVSGTSSDEQYF
TGCAGTGTCTCAGGAACGAGTTCCGACGAGCAGTACTTC